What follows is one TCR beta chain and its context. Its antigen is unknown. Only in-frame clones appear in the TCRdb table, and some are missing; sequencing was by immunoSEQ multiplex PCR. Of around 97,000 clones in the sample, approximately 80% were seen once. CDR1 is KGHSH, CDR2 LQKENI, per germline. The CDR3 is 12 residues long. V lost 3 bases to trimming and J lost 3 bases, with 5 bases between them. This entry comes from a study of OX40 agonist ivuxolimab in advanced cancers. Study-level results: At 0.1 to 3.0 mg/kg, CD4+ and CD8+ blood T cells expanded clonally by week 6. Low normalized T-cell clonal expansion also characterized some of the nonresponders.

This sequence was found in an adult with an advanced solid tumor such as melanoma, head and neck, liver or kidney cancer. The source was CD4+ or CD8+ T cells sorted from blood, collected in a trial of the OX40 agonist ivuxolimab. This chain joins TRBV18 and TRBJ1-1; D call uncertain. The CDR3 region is CASSPGYTEAFF. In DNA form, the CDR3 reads TGTGCCAGCTCACCGGGTTACACTGAAGCTTTCTTT.